Listed below are T cell receptor beta chains from one sample, sequenced in a study of blood T cell repertoires in COVID-19. Repertoires were generated with immunoSEQ multiplex PCR, while TCRdb's copy carries only in-frame clones and drops some. The sample has 200,000 to 250,000 clones, under 90% seen once. The sample consisted of peripheral blood. The receptors originated from a woman aged 80 or over with COVID-19, enrolled during active disease. Both conserved end residues are part of each CDR3. Where a row states a size, it is once, few, many or the class of an expanded clone; other rows omit it.

cdr3_aa: CASSENLSEAFF; cdr3_length: 12; j_call: TRBJ1-1; clone_size: -; v_call: TRBV2
cdr3_aa: CASSPTSEAFF; cdr3_length: 11; j_call: TRBJ1-1; clone_size: -; v_call: TRBV2
cdr3_aa: CASSLKQGESYGYTF; cdr3_length: 15; j_call: TRBJ1-2; clone_size: -; v_call: TRBV5-1
cdr3_aa: CASSLVPGVAYEQYF; cdr3_length: 15; j_call: TRBJ2-7; clone_size: once; v_call: TRBV5-5
cdr3_aa: CASSLGANTEAFF; cdr3_length: 13; j_call: TRBJ1-1; clone_size: -; v_call: TRBV7-3
cdr3_aa: CASSTLTGDYGYTF; cdr3_length: 14; j_call: TRBJ1-2; clone_size: once; v_call: TRBV6-5
cdr3_aa: CASSQVVAGGKDGYNSPLHF; cdr3_length: 20; j_call: TRBJ1-6; clone_size: -; v_call: TRBV4-2
cdr3_aa: CASSSGGTGGTYNSPLHF; cdr3_length: 18; j_call: TRBJ1-6; clone_size: -; v_call: TRBV5-4
cdr3_aa: CASSQGAYTSGNTIYF; cdr3_length: 16; j_call: TRBJ1-3; clone_size: -; v_call: TRBV3-1/TRBV3-2
cdr3_aa: CASSPGQGPFNSPLHF; cdr3_length: 16; j_call: TRBJ1-6; clone_size: -; v_call: TRBV5-1
cdr3_aa: CASSELVRGTAFF; cdr3_length: 13; j_call: TRBJ1-1; clone_size: -; v_call: TRBV2
cdr3_aa: CASSNRDNSPLHF; cdr3_length: 13; j_call: TRBJ1-6; clone_size: -; v_call: TRBV3-1/TRBV3-2
cdr3_aa: CASSSGGPRVLYEQYF; cdr3_length: 16; j_call: TRBJ2-7; clone_size: -; v_call: TRBV7-9
cdr3_aa: CASSVAGTDTGELFF; cdr3_length: 15; j_call: TRBJ2-2; clone_size: -; v_call: TRBV2
cdr3_aa: CASSLLAPPYNEQFF; cdr3_length: 15; j_call: TRBJ2-1; clone_size: -; v_call: TRBV19
cdr3_aa: CASSQGGEKLFF; cdr3_length: 12; j_call: TRBJ1-4; clone_size: -; v_call: TRBV14
cdr3_aa: CATRGRQGIENTEAFF; cdr3_length: 16; j_call: TRBJ1-1; clone_size: -; v_call: TRBV24-1
cdr3_aa: CASAGQVYSPNTGELFF; cdr3_length: 17; j_call: TRBJ2-2; clone_size: -; v_call: TRBV7-9